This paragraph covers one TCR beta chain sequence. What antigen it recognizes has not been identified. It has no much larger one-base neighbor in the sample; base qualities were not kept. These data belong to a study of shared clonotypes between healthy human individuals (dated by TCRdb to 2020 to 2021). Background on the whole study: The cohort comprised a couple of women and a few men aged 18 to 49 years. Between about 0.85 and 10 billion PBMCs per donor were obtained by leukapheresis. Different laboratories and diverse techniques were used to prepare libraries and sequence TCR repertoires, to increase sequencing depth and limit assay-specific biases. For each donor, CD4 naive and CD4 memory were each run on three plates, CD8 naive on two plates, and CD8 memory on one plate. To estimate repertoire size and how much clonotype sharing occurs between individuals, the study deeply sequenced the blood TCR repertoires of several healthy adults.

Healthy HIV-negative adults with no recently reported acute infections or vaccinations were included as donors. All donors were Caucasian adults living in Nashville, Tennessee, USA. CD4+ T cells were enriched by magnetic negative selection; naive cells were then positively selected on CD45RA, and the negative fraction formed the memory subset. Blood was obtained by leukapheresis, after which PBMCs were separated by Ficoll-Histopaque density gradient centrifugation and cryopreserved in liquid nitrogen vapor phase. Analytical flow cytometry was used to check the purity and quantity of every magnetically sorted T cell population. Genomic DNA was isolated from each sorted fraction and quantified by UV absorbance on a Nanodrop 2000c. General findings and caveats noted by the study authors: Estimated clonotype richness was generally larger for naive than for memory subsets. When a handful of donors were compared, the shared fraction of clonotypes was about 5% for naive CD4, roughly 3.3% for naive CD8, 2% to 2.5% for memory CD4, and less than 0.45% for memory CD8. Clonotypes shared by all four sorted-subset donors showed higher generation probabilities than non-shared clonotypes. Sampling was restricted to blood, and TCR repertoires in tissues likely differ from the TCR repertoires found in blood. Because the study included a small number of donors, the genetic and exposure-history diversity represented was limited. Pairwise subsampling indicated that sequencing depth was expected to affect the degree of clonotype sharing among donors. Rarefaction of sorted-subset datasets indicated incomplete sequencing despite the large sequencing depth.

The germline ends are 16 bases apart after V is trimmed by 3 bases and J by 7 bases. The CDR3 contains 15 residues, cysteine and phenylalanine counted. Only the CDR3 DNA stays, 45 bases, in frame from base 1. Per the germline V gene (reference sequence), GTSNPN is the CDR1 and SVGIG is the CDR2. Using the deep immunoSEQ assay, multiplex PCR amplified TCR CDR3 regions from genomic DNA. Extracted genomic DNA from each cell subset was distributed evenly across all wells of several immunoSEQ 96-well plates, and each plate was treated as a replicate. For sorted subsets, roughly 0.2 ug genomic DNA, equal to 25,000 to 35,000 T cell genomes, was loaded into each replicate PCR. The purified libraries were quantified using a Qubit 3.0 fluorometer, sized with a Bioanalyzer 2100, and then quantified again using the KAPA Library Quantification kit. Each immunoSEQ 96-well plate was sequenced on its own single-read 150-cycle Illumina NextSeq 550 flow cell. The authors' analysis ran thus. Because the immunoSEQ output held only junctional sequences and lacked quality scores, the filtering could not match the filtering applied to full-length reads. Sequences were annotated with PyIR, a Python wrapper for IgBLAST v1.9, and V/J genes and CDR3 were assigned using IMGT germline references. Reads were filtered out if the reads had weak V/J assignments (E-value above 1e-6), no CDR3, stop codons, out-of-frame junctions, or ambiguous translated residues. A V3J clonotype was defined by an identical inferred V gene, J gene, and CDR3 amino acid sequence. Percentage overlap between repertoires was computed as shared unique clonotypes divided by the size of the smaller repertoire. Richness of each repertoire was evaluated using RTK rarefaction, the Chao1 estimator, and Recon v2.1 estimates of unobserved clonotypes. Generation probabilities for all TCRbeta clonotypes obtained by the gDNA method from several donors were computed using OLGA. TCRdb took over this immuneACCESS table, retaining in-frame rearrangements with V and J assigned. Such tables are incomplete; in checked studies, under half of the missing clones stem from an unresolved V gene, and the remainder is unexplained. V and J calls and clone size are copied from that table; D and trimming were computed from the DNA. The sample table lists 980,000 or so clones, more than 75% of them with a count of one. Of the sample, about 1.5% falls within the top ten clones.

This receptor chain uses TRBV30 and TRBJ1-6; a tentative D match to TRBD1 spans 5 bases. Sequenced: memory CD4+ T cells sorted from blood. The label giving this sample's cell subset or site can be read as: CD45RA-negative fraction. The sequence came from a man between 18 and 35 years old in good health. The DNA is TGTGCCTGGAGGAGGGACCAGGGAATGAATTCACCCCTCCACTTT. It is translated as CAWRRDQGMNSPLHF.